The 18 T cell receptor beta chains below come from one sample, sequenced in a study of T cell responses to AZD1222 COVID-19 vaccine. Sequencing was performed with immunoSEQ multiplex PCR; in TCRdb, only in-frame clones are kept and a portion is missing. The sample lists about 180,000 clones, about 86% occurring once. The sample was peripheral blood, taken 28 days after the second AZD1222 dose. Receptors were obtained from an adult who received the AZD1222 COVID-19 vaccine.

The chain combines TRBV19 with TRBJ1-2; unclear D gene. Deletions cut 4 bases from V and 1 base from J, with 7 bases between. Germline V CDR1 and CDR2: LNHDA, SQIVND (reference sequence). This CDR3 is 13 amino acids long. The CDR3 DNA follows: TGTGCCAGTAGTACAGAAATTAACTATGGCTACACCTTC. Residues: CASSTEINYGYTF.

The CDR3 sequence: CASNDGPIRPQHF. The DNA of the CDR3 is TGTGCCAGCAACGACGGGCCTATAAGACCCCAGCATTTT. The chain employs TRBV19 and TRBJ1-5; no reliable D call. Germline V gene data show CDR1 as LNHDA and CDR2 as SQIVND (reference sequence). V shed 9 bases and J shed 10 bases, with 19 bases lying between them. The CDR3 contains 13 residues.

As to this clone: The junction and the germline gene differ at one end; a read error may be behind it. This chain uses TRBV7-7 with TRBJ2-2; 8 bases line up with TRBD1. The CDR3 is 15 residues long. Germline values: CDR1 SSHAT, CDR2 FNYEAQ (reference sequence). This chain's CDR3 is CASSLGQGEVGELFF. The CDR3 bases are TGTGCTAGCAGCCTCGGACAGGGAGAGGTCGGGGAGCTGTTTTTT.

The chain links TRBV5-1 to TRBJ2-5; 10 bases map to TRBD1. The V gene end was trimmed by 1 base and the J gene end by 2 bases; junction bases not matched to a gene: 11. CDR1 is SGHRS and CDR2 is YFSETQ in the germline V gene. This CDR3 has 18 amino acids. The CDR3 bases are TGCGCCAGCAGCTTGAGGGCCTGGACAGGGGGAGGACAAGAGACCCAGTACTTC. It is translated as CASSLRAWTGGGQETQYF.

This chain joins TRBV11-3 and TRBJ2-2, with D perhaps TRBD1 (6 bases). V lost 4 bases and J 4 bases, leaving 10 bases between the germline ends. In germline, CDR1 is SGHNT, CDR2 YENEEA. The CDR3 length is 14 residues. The chain's CDR3 is CASSSGQITGELFF. Written as DNA, the CDR3 is TGTGCCAGCAGCTCCGGACAGATCACCGGGGAGCTGTTTTTT.

The chain uses TRBV10-3 and TRBJ2-1, with 7 nucleotides matching TRBD1. Germline CDR1 reads ENHRY; CDR2 reads SYGVKD. With V trimmed by 5 bases and J by 5 bases, 6 bases remained unmatched. The CDR3 sequence is 14 residues long. CDR3 region: CAISTGVEDNEQFF. The DNA for the CDR3 is TGTGCCATCAGTACAGGGGTGGAAGACAATGAGCAGTTCTTC.

The chain couples TRBV23-1 to TRBJ2-3; possibly TRBD2 for D (5 bases). TRBV23-1 is noted as an ORF with a role that remains uncertain. V was trimmed by 3 bases and J by 4 bases, leaving 14 bases between them. CDR3 length equals 15 residues. DNA for the CDR3: TGCGCCAGCAGTCAGCGCAGACCCGGGGCAGATACGCAGTATTTT. It specifies CASSQRRPGADTQYF.

V gene TRBV7-3 combines with J gene TRBJ2-2, with D uncertain. Germline loops: CDR1 SGHTA, CDR2 FQGTGA. V was shortened by 5 bases and J by 0 bases, with 10 bases between the two germline ends. This CDR3 is 15 amino acids long. CDR3 in amino acids: CASSQAKTNTGELFF. The CDR3 nucleotides read TGTGCCAGCAGCCAAGCAAAAACGAACACCGGGGAGCTGTTTTTT.

The chain couples TRBV4-1 to TRBJ1-1; maybe TRBD1 (6 bases). V gave up 2 bases and J gave up 8 bases, with 18 bases separating them. CDR1 is MGHRA, CDR2 YSYEKL, per germline. This CDR3 contains 15 residues. CDR3 sequence: CASSQRSQGMKEAFF. CDR3 sequence (DNA): TGCGCCAGCAGCCAACGTTCACAGGGAATGAAGGAAGCTTTCTTT.

The chain recombines TRBV3-1 (or the pseudogene TRBV3-2) with TRBJ2-5; 7 bases align to TRBD1. V dropped 6 bases and J dropped 4; count of bases not matched to a gene: 5. The CDR3 contains 13 residues. Germline V gives CDR1 LGHDT, CDR2 YNNKEL (reference sequence). Here the CDR3 DNA reads TGTGCCAGCAGTTACAGGGGACCAGAGACCCAGTACTTC. Protein: CASSYRGPETQYF.

The rearrangement uses TRBV6-1 and TRBJ2-5; D may correspond to TRBD1 or TRBD2 (5 bases each). CDR1 MNHNS and CDR2 SASEGT come from the germline V gene. V lost 0 bases and J 4 bases, leaving 9 bases between the germline ends. CDR3 length: 14 residues. CDR3 DNA sequence: TGTGCCAGCAGTGAAGCATGGGGACGAGAGACCCAGTACTTC. Translation: CASSEAWGRETQYF.

The chain links TRBV10-3 to TRBJ1-3, with 8 nucleotides matching TRBD1. Germline assignment: CDR1 ENHRY and CDR2 SYGVKD. There are 20 residues in the CDR3. Trimming removed 2 bases from V and 0 bases from J; junction bases left unmatched: 15. CDR3 protein: CAISEILGAGGWSSGNTIYF. CDR3 coding DNA: TGTGCCATCAGTGAGATCCTTGGAGCAGGGGGCTGGAGCTCTGGAAACACCATATATTTT.

CDR3 coding DNA: TGTGCCAGCAGCGTACAGATAAATTCACCCCTCCACTTT. It codes for CASSVQINSPLHF. The chain joins TRBV7-2 to TRBJ1-6, with D hard to call. CDR3 size: 13 residues. CDR1 SGHTA and CDR2 FQGNSA come from the germline V gene. The germline V and J ends were trimmed by 5 bases and 7 bases, with 9 bases remaining between them. The variable domain in full, completed from reference TRBV7-2 and TRBJ1-6, reads GAGVSQSPSNKVTEKGKDVELRCDPISGHTALYWYRQSLGQGLEFLIYFQGNSAPDKSGLPSDRFSAERTGGSVSTLTIQRTQQEDSAVYLCASSVQINSPLHFGNGTRLTVT.

This chain joins TRBV19 and TRBJ1-5; D is possibly TRBD1 (6 bases). V was clipped by 7 bases and J by 9 bases, with 16 bases between them. The CDR3 runs 13 residues. Germline CDR1 and CDR2: LNHDA and SQIVND (reference sequence). Written as DNA, the CDR3 is TGTGCCAGTAAAGAACAGGGAAGTGGGCCCCAGCATTTT. Its protein product is CASKEQGSGPQHF.

A few counts support this clone. V usage is TRBV7-3 and J usage is TRBJ2-5, with a possible D match to TRBD1 (6 bases). This CDR3 comprises 13 residues. Germline V gene lookup returns CDR1 SGHTA and CDR2 FQGTGA. Trimming pared 2 bases from V and 4 bases from J, leaving 8 bases between. As DNA, the CDR3 is TGTGCCAGCAGCTTAGGACAGACAGAGACCCAGTACTTC. Its translation is CASSLGQTETQYF.

V gene TRBV6-2 or TRBV6-3 combines with J gene TRBJ1-1; D possibly corresponds to TRBD1 (6 bases). The CDR3 runs to 10 residues. The germline gives CDR1 MNHEY, CDR2 SVGEGT. Trimming shortened V by 5 bases and J by 11 bases, and 9 bases separated the two germline ends. The CDR3 sequence is CASSGQRAFF. The CDR3 nucleotides read TGTGCCAGCAGTGGACAGCGGGCTTTCTTT.

The chain carries TRBV5-5 and TRBJ1-6; D not resolved. The germline gives CDR1 SGHKS, CDR2 YYEKEE (reference sequence). This CDR3 has 16 amino acids. V was cut by 5 bases and J by 3 bases, with 15 bases left in between. The CDR3 protein is CASSPRSDYYNSPLHF. CDR3 DNA sequence: TGTGCCAGCAGTCCTCGTTCAGACTACTATAATTCACCCCTCCACTTT.

V gene TRBV4-1 combines with J gene TRBJ2-7; TRBD1 matches at 9 bases. V was pared by 4 bases and J by 0 bases, with 7 bases of the junction left unmatched. The V gene's germline CDR1 is MGHRA and CDR2 YSYEKL. CDR3 length: 16 residues. CDR3 loop: CASSPSGTGSSYEQYF. CDR3 nucleotide sequence: TGCGCCAGCAGCCCCTCCGGGACAGGGAGCTCCTACGAGCAGTACTTC.